At least ten counts were recorded for the clone carrying this TCR beta chain. Its antigen remains unknown. Diagnosis relied on clinical symptoms, serum thyroxine, TRAb, thyroid ultrasound and orbital computed tomography. The sample originates from a study of Graves' ophthalmopathy and Graves' hyperthyroidism. The sequenced template was RNA, covering the TCR beta CDR3 region. Investigators did first-round RT-PCR with HTBI primers, then second-round multiplex PCR. Each CDR3 protein gets one entry after TCRdb re-called the multiplex PCR reads with MiXCR. The sample shows 300,000 to 450,000 distinct CDR3 sequences, roughly a sixth of them seen only once. Study observations and caveats: Most expanded thyroid clonotypes above 0.001 frequency also appeared in blood. At around 68% sensitivity and approximately 72% specificity, the model predicted progression of the ophthalmopathy.

V gave up 6 bases and J gave up 5 bases, with 20 bases separating them. There are 16 residues in the CDR3. The germline V gene has CDR1 MNHEY and CDR2 SVGEGT. The sample was peripheral blood. The V and J genes are TRBV6-2 or TRBV6-3 and TRBJ1-5; D not resolved. The receptor was isolated from an adult woman with stable Graves' hyperthyroidism. The CDR3: CASSPSTNGSYQPQHF. CDR3 DNA: TGTGCCAGCAGCCCCAGCACTAACGGCAGTTATCAGCCCCAGCATTTT.